Below, 32 T cell receptor beta chains from the same sample are listed, as sequenced in a study of CD8 T cells in ankylosing spondylitis. The antigens these receptors bind are not known. TCRdb fed the 5' RACE reads into MiXCR, producing one record per CDR3 protein. The sample shows around 490,000 distinct CDR3 sequences, approximately 5% of them seen only once. Broader study findings: In ankylosing spondylitis blood, a motif of seven or eight highly homologous TCR beta variants appeared characteristic.

Material for sequencing was blood, either unsorted or a sorted T cell fraction (not recorded which). The source of these receptors is a male donor with ankylosing spondylitis.

At least ten counts were recorded for this clonotype. The V call is TRBV10-3, the J call TRBJ2-5; D ambiguous. The V and J ends lost 4 bases and 5 bases respectively, with 17 bases between them. The germline gives CDR1 ENHRY, CDR2 SYGVKD. CDR3 size: 15 residues. The CDR3 loop is CAISGNSSNGETQYF. The DNA of the CDR3 is TGTGCCATCAGTGGGAACAGTTCGAATGGGGAGACCCAGTACTTC.

In this sample, this clonotype turned up many times. The chain uses TRBV4-1 and TRBJ1-1; 7 bases are a match to TRBD1. The CDR3 consists of 15 residues. Germline CDR1 reads MGHRA; CDR2 reads YSYEKL. The trim removed 4 bases at V and 1 base at J, leaving 6 bases unmatched. CDR3 loop: CASSPPGQRNTEAFF. CDR3 DNA: TGCGCCAGCAGCCCCCCGGGACAGCGGAACACTGAAGCTTTCTTT.

This sequence joins TRBV6-1 and TRBJ2-4; D is uncertain. With 7 bases removed from V and 3 bases from J, the gap between germline ends came to 16 bases. This CDR3 comprises 15 residues. CDR1 and CDR2 from the germline V gene are MNHNS and SASEGT. DNA for the CDR3: TGTGCCAGCACCCCGCTGCTAGGGAACAAAAACATTCAGTACTTC. Translation: CASTPLLGNKNIQYF.

This clonotype occurred many times. The chain is built from TRBV20-1 and TRBJ2-7; 8 positions match TRBD1. This CDR3 contains 13 residues. With V trimmed by 6 bases and J by 0 bases, 4 bases remained unmatched. CDR1 and CDR2 from the germline V gene are DFQATT and SNEGSKA (reference sequence). This chain's CDR3 is CSAPGQDSYEQYF. The DNA of the CDR3 is TGCAGTGCCCCGGGACAGGACTCCTACGAGCAGTACTTC.

The table lists this clonotype with many counts. The chain employs TRBV18 and TRBJ1-4; 7 positions agree with TRBD1. The V gene end was trimmed by 4 bases and the J gene end by 4 bases; junction bases not matched to a gene: 0. The CDR3 totals 13 residues. Germline loops: CDR1 KGHSH, CDR2 LQKENI. CDR3 sequence: CASSRDSNEKLFF. The CDR3 bases are TGTGCCAGCTCACGGGACAGTAATGAAAAACTGTTTTTT. The full variable domain, with the rest looked up from reference TRBV18 and TRBJ1-4, is NAGVMQNPRHLVRRRGQEARLRCSPMKGHSHVYWYRQLPEEGLKFMVYLQKENIIDESGMPKERFSAEFPKEGPSILRIQQVVRGDSAAYFCASSRDSNEKLFFGSGTQLSVL.

This clonotype was counted at least ten times. This chain uses TRBV5-1 with TRBJ1-5; no clear D gene. CDR3 length equals 15 residues. In germline, CDR1 is SGHRS, CDR2 YFSETQ. V was trimmed by 1 base and J by 4 bases, leaving 12 bases between them. CDR3: CASSLTGSRNQPQHF. For the CDR3, the DNA is TGCGCCAGCAGCTTGACTGGGTCGAGGAATCAGCCCCAGCATTTT.

This clonotype has only a few counts. This chain connects TRBV18 to TRBJ2-1; D possibly corresponds to TRBD1 (6 bases). Trimming cost V 2 bases and J 4 bases, with 12 bases left between them. Germline lookup yields CDR1 KGHSH and CDR2 LQKENI. The CDR3 is made up of 15 amino acids. CDR3 amino acids: CASSPAGAGYNEQFF. CDR3 DNA sequence: TGTGCCAGCTCACCAGCAGGGGCAGGATACAATGAGCAGTTCTTC. Supplemented by reference TRBV18 and TRBJ2-1, the full variable domain reads NAGVMQNPRHLVRRRGQEARLRCSPMKGHSHVYWYRQLPEEGLKFMVYLQKENIIDESGMPKERFSAEFPKEGPSILRIQQVVRGDSAAYFCASSPAGAGYNEQFFGPGTRLTVL.

This clonotype came up many times. The chain employs TRBV5-8 and TRBJ2-4; 7 bases align to TRBD1. This CDR3 has 15 residues. The V and J ends lost 4 bases and 2 bases, in that order; junction bases with no gene match: 6. Germline values: CDR1 SGHTS, CDR2 YDEGEE. The CDR3 DNA reads as TGTGCCAGCAGCGGACAGACAGGGACCAAAAACATTCAGTACTTC. Translation: CASSGQTGTKNIQYF.

In this sample, this clonotype turned up a few times. CDR3 in amino acids: CATSRDTVARAYEQYF. The CDR3 DNA reads TGTGCCACCAGCAGAGATACAGTGGCCCGGGCCTACGAGCAGTACTTC. The rearrangement links TRBV15 to TRBJ2-7; the D is unclear. The CDR3 spans 16 residues. Germline CDR1 reads LNHNV; CDR2 reads YYDKDF (reference sequence). Between the trimmed V and J ends, which lost 0 bases and 2 bases, there was a span of 14 bases. The whole variable domain, remainder taken from reference TRBV15 and TRBJ2-7, is DAMVIQNPRYQVTQFGKPVTLSCSQTLNHNVMYWYQQKSSQAPKLLFHYYDKDFNNEADTPDNFQSRRPNTSFCFLDIRSPGLGDTAMYLCATSRDTVARAYEQYFGPGTRLTVT.

This clonotype came up many times. The V and J genes are TRBV6-1 and TRBJ2-1; a weak D match, TRBD1 (6 bases). V was shortened by 6 bases and J by 2 bases, with 14 bases between the two germline ends. Germline V CDR1 and CDR2: MNHNS, SASEGT. The CDR3 covers 15 residues. The chain's CDR3 is CASRSTGFPYNEQFF. CDR3 bases: TGTGCCAGCAGGTCAACAGGGTTTCCCTACAATGAGCAGTTCTTC.

This clonotype has a count of ten or more. The CDR3, as DNA: TGTGCCAGCAGCTCGTTTGACATAAACATTCAGTACTTC. This codes for CASSSFDINIQYF. This chain joins TRBV7-2 and TRBJ2-4; D is undetermined. Germline loops: CDR1 SGHTA, CDR2 FQGNSA. Trimming took 4 bases from V and 6 from J, leaving 10 bases between them. The CDR3 length is 13 residues. Drawing the rest from reference TRBV7-2 and TRBJ2-4, the complete variable domain is GAGVSQSPSNKVTEKGKDVELRCDPISGHTALYWYRQSLGQGLEFLIYFQGNSAPDKSGLPSDRFSAERTGGSVSTLTIQRTQQEDSAVYLCASSSFDINIQYFGAGTRLSVL.

There are a few counts of this clonotype. The chain links TRBV5-1 to TRBJ1-1, with D possibly TRBD1 on 6 matching bases. Trimming shortened V by 4 bases and J by 6 bases, and 16 bases separated the two germline ends. The CDR3 covers 14 residues. Per germline, CDR1 SGHRS and CDR2 YFSETQ. The CDR3 nucleotides are TGCGCCAGCAGCCCCGGGACACGTATCCCTGAAGCTTTCTTT. Translated: CASSPGTRIPEAFF.

This clonotype showed up many times. The genes are TRBV5-1 and TRBJ1-2; no clear D. V lost 0 bases and J 11 bases, leaving 17 bases between the germline ends. CDR1 and CDR2 from the germline V gene are SGHRS and YFSETQ. The CDR3 is 14 residues long. CDR3 bases: TGCGCCAGCAGCTTGGGGCCACCATCTATAGGGTACACCTTC. It encodes CASSLGPPSIGYTF.

This clonotype was observed many times. This chain uses TRBV29-1 with TRBJ2-7; the D gene is possibly TRBD1 (7 bases). CDR1 and CDR2 from the germline V gene are SQVTM and ANQGSEA. The CDR3 sequence is 13 residues long. V gave up 4 bases and J gave up 7 bases, with 17 bases separating them. The CDR3 DNA follows: TGCAGCGTTGGGACAGGACTAACTTTTGAGCAGTACTTC. Amino acid sequence: CSVGTGLTFEQYF.

This clonotype came up many times. This rearrangement joins TRBV20-1 to TRBJ1-1, with D perhaps matching TRBD1 (5 bases). This CDR3 is built from 10 residues. Germline V CDR1 and CDR2: DFQATT, SNEGSKA (reference sequence). The ends were cut back, 6 bases at V and 5 bases at J, with 7 bases in the middle. CDR3 loop: CSARQTEAFF. The CDR3 nucleotides are TGCAGTGCCAGACAGACTGAAGCTTTCTTT.

This clonotype was found many times. The chain recombines TRBV4-2 with TRBJ2-5; 7 bases map to TRBD2. V lost 1 base and J lost 4; bases outside the gene matches: 9. CDR3 length equals 16 residues. CDR1 is LGHNA and CDR2 is YNFKEQ in the germline V gene. The CDR3 loop is CASSQAVSGGGETQYF. The CDR3 bases are TGTGCCAGCAGCCAAGCCGTCTCGGGGGGAGGAGAGACCCAGTACTTC.

This clonotype was counted many times. The chain is built from TRBV10-3 and TRBJ2-7; 9 nucleotides agree with TRBD2. The trim removed 7 bases at V and 2 bases at J, leaving 9 bases unmatched. Germline CDR1 reads ENHRY; CDR2 reads SYGVKD. The CDR3 has 15 amino acids. CDR3 residues: CAITPGLAGPYEQYF. As DNA, the CDR3 is TGTGCCATCACCCCGGGACTAGCAGGACCCTACGAGCAGTACTTC.

This clonotype was detected many times. V and J are TRBV5-6 and TRBJ1-1, with D uncertain. The CDR3 extends over 14 amino acids. V was cut by 0 bases and J by 3 bases, with 9 bases left in between. The germline V gene encodes CDR1 SGHDT and CDR2 YYEEEE. The CDR3 region is CASSLGGSYTEAFF. CDR3 nucleotide sequence: TGTGCCAGCAGCTTGGGTGGTTCGTACACTGAAGCTTTCTTT.

This clonotype occurred many times. The V and J genes are TRBV4-3 and TRBJ2-1; possibly TRBD1 or TRBD2 for D (6 bases each). Trimming removed 0 bases at V and 4 bases at J, with 16 bases between. Germline V gene lookup returns CDR1 LGHNA and CDR2 YSLEER. The CDR3 length is 17 residues. The CDR3 spells CASSQDPSGEEYNEQFF. The CDR3 nucleotides are TGCGCCAGCAGCCAAGATCCCTCAGGGGAGGAATACAATGAGCAGTTCTTC.

This clonotype was detected ten times or more. The rearrangement uses TRBV2 and TRBJ2-1; D uncertain. Germline loops: CDR1 SNHLY, CDR2 FYNNEI. This CDR3 is built from 12 residues. Deletions cut 5 bases from V and 10 bases from J, with 12 bases between. CDR3: CASSKLSTEQFF. CDR3 nucleotide sequence: TGTGCCAGCAGTAAACTGTCGACGGAGCAGTTCTTC.

This clonotype was seen many times. This chain connects TRBV6-5 to TRBJ2-1, with TRBD2 matching 12 bases. The V and J ends lost 6 bases and 3 bases, in that order; junction bases with no gene match: 12. Germline CDR1 MNHEY, CDR2 SVGAGI. The CDR3 length is 18 residues. CDR3 in amino acids: CASSRWASGGGDYNEQFF. The CDR3, as DNA: TGTGCCAGCAGCCGCTGGGCTAGCGGGGGGGGGGACTACAATGAGCAGTTCTTC.

This clonotype was recorded a few times. The V call is TRBV10-3, the J call TRBJ2-7; 8 bases match TRBD1. The CDR3 covers 16 residues. Germline-derived CDR1 and CDR2 are ENHRY and SYGVKD. Losses at the gene ends were 3 bases for V and 5 bases for J; bases not matched to a gene: 12. The CDR3 coding sequence is TGTGCCATCAGTGACTTGGCGACAGGGGTCCTCCACGAGCAGTACTTC. This codes for CAISDLATGVLHEQYF.

This clonotype was detected ten times or more. The chain carries TRBV29-1 and TRBJ1-1; D is ambiguous. The CDR3 runs to 10 residues. Trimming took off 1 base at V and 5 bases at J, with 2 bases between the two ends. Germline CDR1 and CDR2: SQVTM and ANQGSEA. CDR3 nucleotides: TGCAGCGTTGAAGGGACTGAAGCTTTCTTT. This gives the protein CSVEGTEAFF.

This clonotype was recorded at least ten times. The chain is built from TRBV20-1 and TRBJ2-2, with D unresolved. The CDR3 runs to 13 residues. The germline V and J ends were trimmed by 0 bases and 5 bases, with 7 bases remaining between them. CDR1 and CDR2 from the germline V gene are DFQATT and SNEGSKA (reference sequence). The CDR3 here is CSAREDPTGELFF. As DNA, the CDR3 is TGCAGTGCTAGAGAGGACCCTACCGGGGAGCTGTTTTTT.

This clonotype was seen ten or more times. CDR3 DNA sequence: TGTGCCAGCTCGGGTCCGACAGGTGAAGCTTTCTTT. Amino acids: CASSGPTGEAFF. This chain links TRBV7-6 with TRBJ1-1; D possibly corresponds to TRBD1 (6 bases). The CDR3 has 12 residues. V was pared by 8 bases and J by 7 bases, with 14 bases between. CDR1 is SGHVS and CDR2 is FNYEAQ in the germline V gene.

This clonotype has a count of ten or more. The chain employs TRBV25-1 and TRBJ1-4; TRBD1 agrees at 9 bases. The CDR3 runs to 17 residues. V lost 3 bases, J lost 6 bases, and 11 bases stayed unmatched. From germline, CDR1 is MGHDK and CDR2 SYGVNS. CDR3 sequence reads: CASSDSSFWTGDEKLFF. The CDR3 DNA sequence: TGTGCCAGCAGTGATTCGTCTTTTTGGACAGGGGATGAAAAACTGTTTTTT.

This clonotype was recorded many times. CDR3 in amino acids: CASSPNMNTEAFF. CDR3 nucleotides: TGTGCCAGCAGTCCAAATATGAACACTGAAGCTTTCTTT. The chain combines TRBV12-3 or TRBV12-4 with TRBJ1-1; D is ambiguous. V gave up 5 bases and J gave up 0 bases, with 7 bases separating them. This CDR3 contains 13 residues.

This clonotype has ten or more counts. The chain has TRBV10-3 and TRBJ1-1, with D possibly TRBD1 on 5 matching bases. CDR1 ENHRY and CDR2 SYGVKD come from the germline V gene. The CDR3 loop spans 12 amino acids. The germline V and J ends were trimmed by 8 bases and 2 bases, with 9 bases remaining between them. CDR3 sequence (DNA): TGTGCCATCCGGGACGGTAACACTGAAGCTTTCTTT. Translating it yields CAIRDGNTEAFF.

This clonotype has just a few counts. The CDR3 region is CASSLLAYQETQYF. DNA for the CDR3: TGTGCCAGCAGCTTACTAGCGTACCAAGAGACCCAGTACTTC. The chain recombines TRBV5-5 with TRBJ2-5; 7 bases are a match to TRBD2. This CDR3 has 14 residues. V gave up 2 bases and J gave up 0 bases; unmatched junction bases: 1. Germline values: CDR1 SGHKS, CDR2 YYEKEE (reference sequence).

The rearrangement joins TRBV5-1 to TRBJ2-2; D is uncertain. This CDR3 has 18 residues. Germline CDR1 is SGHRS and CDR2 is YFSETQ. V dropped 1 base and J dropped 2 bases, with 18 bases sitting between them. The CDR3 loop is CASSLRPLEAFNTGELFF. The CDR3 nucleotides are TGCGCCAGCAGCTTGCGGCCGCTAGAGGCCTTTAACACCGGGGAGCTGTTTTTT.

This clonotype has ten or more counts. V usage is TRBV10-2 and J usage is TRBJ2-1, with D hard to call. This CDR3 has 15 amino acids. Germline-derived CDR1 and CDR2 are WSHSY and SAAADI. V dropped 6 bases and J dropped 6 bases, with 18 bases sitting between them. CDR3 sequence reads: CASSILLGNPNEQFF. CDR3 sequence (DNA): TGCGCCAGCAGCATACTCTTGGGCAATCCCAATGAGCAGTTCTTC.

This clonotype was seen repeatedly, ten times or more. The rearrangement uses TRBV20-1 and TRBJ1-6, with D unresolved. Germline V gives CDR1 DFQATT, CDR2 SNEGSKA (reference sequence). This CDR3 comprises 16 residues. V gave up 5 bases and J gave up 0 bases, with 14 bases separating them. CDR3 loop: CSALPGRSSYNSPLHF. CDR3 bases: TGCAGTGCTCTGCCGGGCAGGAGCTCCTATAATTCACCCCTCCACTTT.